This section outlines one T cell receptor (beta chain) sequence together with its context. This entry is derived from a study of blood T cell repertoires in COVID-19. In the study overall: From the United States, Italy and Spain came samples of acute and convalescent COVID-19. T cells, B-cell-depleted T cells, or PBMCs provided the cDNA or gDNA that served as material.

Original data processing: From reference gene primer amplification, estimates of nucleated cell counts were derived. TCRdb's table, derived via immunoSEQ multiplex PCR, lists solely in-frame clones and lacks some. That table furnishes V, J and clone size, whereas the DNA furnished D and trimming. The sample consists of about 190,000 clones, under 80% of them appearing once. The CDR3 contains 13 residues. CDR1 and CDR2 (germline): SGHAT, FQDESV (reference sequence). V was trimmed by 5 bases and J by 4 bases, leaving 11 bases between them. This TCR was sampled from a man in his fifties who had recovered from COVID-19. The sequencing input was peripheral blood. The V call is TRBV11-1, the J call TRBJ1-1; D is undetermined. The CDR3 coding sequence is TGTGCCAGCAGCCTCCTCCGGGGCACTGAAGCTTTCTTT. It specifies CASSLLRGTEAFF.